Listed below are T cell receptor beta chains from one sample, sequenced in a study of blood T cell repertoires in COVID-19. Data came from immunoSEQ multiplex PCR; TCRdb stores just in-frame clones and leaves some out. The table records approximately 180,000 clones, approximately 90% of them present only once. The material sequenced was peripheral blood. The receptor source for this set is a human donor in a cohort sampled during active COVID-19. Both conserved end residues are part of each CDR3. The D gene is left open where the match is weak. Clone size is shown for a subset of rows, as once, few, many or a class of expanded clone.

size: few; J: TRBJ1-1; D: .; V: TRBV6-5; DNA: TGTGCCAGCAGTTACGGTGGCAACACTGAAGCTTTCTTT; CDR3: CASSYGGNTEAFF
size: .; J: TRBJ2-7; D: .; V: TRBV2; DNA: TGTGCCAGCAGTCCGAACGCGGGGCTAGGTTACGAGCAGTACTTC; CDR3: CASSPNAGLGYEQYF
size: .; J: TRBJ1-3; D: TRBD1; V: TRBV28; DNA: TGTGCCAGCAGTTTGGGTAGGGGGCTGCAAGCTGGAAACACCATATATTTT; CDR3: CASSLGRGLQAGNTIYF
size: .; J: TRBJ1-6; D: .; V: TRBV5-5; DNA: TGTGCCAGCAGCTTAGCCAGGGAGGCTTCCTATAATTCACCCCTCCACTTT; CDR3: CASSLAREASYNSPLHF
size: .; J: TRBJ1-1; D: TRBD1; V: TRBV4-1; DNA: TGCGCCAGCAGCCAACTGACAGGGCTGAACACTGAAGCTTTCTTT; CDR3: CASSQLTGLNTEAFF
size: many; J: TRBJ1-1; D: .; V: TRBV3-1/TRBV3-2; DNA: TGTGCCAGCAGCCAAGATCGCAGGGAAGCTTTCTTT; CDR3: CASSQDRREAFF
size: .; J: TRBJ2-1; D: TRBD2; V: TRBV18; DNA: TGTGCCAGCTCACCACTGAATAGCGGGAGTAGAAATGAGCAGTTCTTC; CDR3: CASSPLNSGSRNEQFF
size: .; J: TRBJ2-1; D: TRBD1; V: TRBV27; DNA: TGTGCCAGCAAACCCCGGGACAGGGGTTTTCATGAGCAGTTCTTC; CDR3: CASKPRDRGFHEQFF
size: .; J: TRBJ2-5; D: TRBD2; V: TRBV2; DNA: TGTGCCAGCAGGGACTTGTGGGGGGGGAACCAAGAGACCCAGTACTTC; CDR3: CASRDLWGGNQETQYF
size: once; J: TRBJ1-1; D: .; V: TRBV4-1; DNA: TGCGCCAGCAGCCAAGCACTCTCGAACACTGAAGCTTTCTTT; CDR3: CASSQALSNTEAFF
size: .; J: TRBJ1-4; D: TRBD1; V: TRBV18; DNA: TGTGCCAGCTCACCAGTATTCACAGGGGGCGAGGAAAAACTGTTTTTT; CDR3: CASSPVFTGGEEKLFF
size: once; J: TRBJ2-6; D: TRBD1; V: TRBV6-5; DNA: TGTGCCAGCAGTAGAGGGGGCGCTGGGGCCAACGTCCTGACTTTC; CDR3: CASSRGGAGANVLTF
size: .; J: TRBJ1-1; D: .; V: TRBV12-5; DNA: TGTGCTAGTGGCCGTGAGCCAGGGGCTGAAGCTTTCTTT; CDR3: CASGREPGAEAFF
size: .; J: TRBJ1-5; D: TRBD1; V: TRBV19; DNA: TGTGCCAGTAGTATGGGACAGGTTGGCAATCAGCCCCAGCATTTT; CDR3: CASSMGQVGNQPQHF
size: .; J: TRBJ2-7; D: TRBD2; V: TRBV14; DNA: TGTGCCAGCAGCCAGCTACAAGGCGGGAGAGGCTACGAGCAGTACTTC; CDR3: CASSQLQGGRGYEQYF
size: .; J: TRBJ2-3; D: .; V: TRBV10-2; DNA: TGCGCCAGCAGTGAGTCCCCGGTTAGCACAGATACGCAGTATTTT; CDR3: CASSESPVSTDTQYF
size: many; J: TRBJ2-1; D: TRBD2; V: TRBV7-8; DNA: TGTGCCAGCAGCCCCCCACCCAGACTAGCGGGACGAACCTACAATGAGCAGTTCTTC; CDR3: CASSPPPRLAGRTYNEQFF